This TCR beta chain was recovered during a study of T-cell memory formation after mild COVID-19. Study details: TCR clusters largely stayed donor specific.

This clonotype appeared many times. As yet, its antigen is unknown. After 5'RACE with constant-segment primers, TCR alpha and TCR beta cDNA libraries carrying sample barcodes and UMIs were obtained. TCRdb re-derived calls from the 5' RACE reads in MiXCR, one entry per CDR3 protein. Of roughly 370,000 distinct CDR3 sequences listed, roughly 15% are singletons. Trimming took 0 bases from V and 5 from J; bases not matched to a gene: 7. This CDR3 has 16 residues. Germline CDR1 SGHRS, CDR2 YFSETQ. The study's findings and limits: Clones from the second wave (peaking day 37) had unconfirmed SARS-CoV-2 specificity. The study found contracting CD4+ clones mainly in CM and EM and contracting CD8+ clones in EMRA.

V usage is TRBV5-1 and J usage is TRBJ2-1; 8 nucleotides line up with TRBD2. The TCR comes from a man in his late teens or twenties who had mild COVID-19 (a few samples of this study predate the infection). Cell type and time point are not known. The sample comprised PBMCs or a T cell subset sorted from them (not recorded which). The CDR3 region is CASSLGSTSGHNEQFF. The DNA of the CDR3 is TGCGCCAGCAGCTTGGGATCCACTAGCGGTCACAATGAGCAGTTCTTC.